This record covers a single T cell receptor (beta chain). The antigen remains unidentified. The CDR3 contains 13 residues. CDR1 and CDR2 from the germline V gene are SNHLY and FYNNEI. Trimming took off 7 bases at V and 4 bases at J, with 14 bases between the two ends. Each subset's genomic DNA was shared equally among a number of immunoSEQ plates. Data came from immunoSEQ multiplex PCR; TCRdb stores just in-frame clones and leaves some out. The table records about 2.4 million clones, 90% to 95% of them present only once. The sample belongs to a study of shared clonotypes between healthy human individuals. In the study overall: Researchers assigned three CD4 naive, three CD4 memory, two CD8 naive and one CD8 memory plate to each donor.

General study results and limits: Naive subsets typically showed greater estimated richness than memory subsets.

The source material was naive CD4+ T cells from PBMCs. Subset meaning: CD45RA+ positively selected. V is TRBV2 and J is TRBJ2-7; no clear D gene. The source is a man younger than 35 in good health. Some clones in this sample may be carry-over from other donors' samples. The CDR3 reads CASIAAPIYEQYF. Here the CDR3 DNA reads TGTGCCAGCATCGCCGCCCCGATTTACGAGCAGTACTTC.